The sequence of this T cell receptor (beta chain) was determined in a study of monozygotic twins with inflammatory bowel disease (dated by TCRdb to about 2019). About the investigation overall: In total, around 28 monozygotic twin pairs made up the full study: 19 Danish pairs, all IBD-discordant, plus nine German pairs, of which four were IBD-concordant and five were IBD-discordant. The search for disease-associated traits relied mainly on comparing IBD patients with their genetically identical healthy co-twins within discordant pairs. Each individual had, on average, about 151 000 unique TCRalpha sequences and 181 000 unique TCRbeta sequences available for analysis. What the authors observed across the whole study: The results gave no support for a single strong signal or clonotype linked to IBD. Differing immunosuppressive treatments among patients may have added background noise and inter-individual variability to the repertoires. Compared with healthy twins, IBD patients shared fewer clonotypes with other individuals, and the difference was most pronounced in patients with signs of disease activity. A decrease in TCRbeta repertoire diversity, as measured by inverse Simpson index, was observed in IBD patients compared with their healthy co-twins. Repertoire similarity did not differ between concordant and discordant twins, which could be due to limited statistical power. Different T cell subtypes could not be distinguished in the analysis.

For this clonotype: The target of this receptor is not known.

An approximately 2.5 ml peripheral blood sample was drawn into PAXgene tubes per donor and stored at -80°C. Without T cell sorting, total RNA was isolated from whole blood using the PAXgene blood miRNA kit on an automated QIAcube. Peripheral blood from monozygotic twin pairs who were concordant or discordant for inflammatory bowel disease underwent deep TCRalpha and TCRbeta repertoire profiling using unique molecular barcoding. For every twin pair, smoking habits were documented, and each individual was categorised as a current, former or never smoker. The cysteine opens and the phenylalanine closes a CDR3 of 16 amino acids. A DNA sequence was not provided. CDR1 is given as DFQATT and CDR2 as SNEGSKA, both from the germline V gene (reference sequence). Library preparation used 5' RACE. For each TCR library, about 4,000 ng of total RNA was used. For each sample, cDNA was synthesized in eight separate reactions using SMARTScribe reverse transcriptase. During cDNA synthesis, template switching was used to introduce unique molecular identifiers that contained a 6-nucleotide sample barcode. Two nested PCRs of around 16 and 10 cycles amplified the TCRalpha and TCRbeta cDNA, and bead purification followed each PCR. Before amplification, cDNA was treated with uracil DNA-glycosylase and purified using the QIAquick PCR purification kit. The second PCR was the step at which Illumina TruSeq-compatible adapters and sample-specific barcodes were added. TapeStation and Qubit were used to check library quality and concentration, and 5 to 6.5 ng of each library was pooled. Sequencing of the pooled libraries was done on an Illumina HiSeq2500 single-index Rapid Run using custom sequencing primers and 2 x 100 bp reads. The study's processing was this. UMI-based consensus assembly with MiGEC version 1.2.6 was used to correct PCR and sequencing errors. V(D)J alignment, clonotype assembly and CDR3 extraction were performed with MiXCR version 2.1.1. To normalise gene usage, clonotype sharing and MAIT/NKT TCR abundance, the top 1000, 10 000 and 20 000 clonotypes in each sample were analysed. After downsampling to 27 000 UMIs, diversity was calculated as the inverse Simpson index using the vegan R package. Paired Mann-Whitney U tests were applied to discordant twin pairs, and Benjamini-Hochberg correction was used for multiple testing. Once TCRdb had reprocessed the reads, it stored one entry per CDR3 protein sequence and supplied no DNA. The authors' filters were not applied to this entry. The sample has 440,000 or so distinct CDR3 sequences on record. The ten largest account for around 2.5% of the sample.

This receptor was taken from a human donor with ulcerative colitis or Crohn's disease, or a healthy co-twin of an affected twin (not recorded which). The chain links TRBV20-1 with TRBJ2-2. The sample comprised blood. The CDR3: CSARDDSSILPGELFF.